These T cell receptor beta chains were read from a single sample in a study of blood T cell repertoires in COVID-19. The method was immunoSEQ multiplex PCR; TCRdb's version includes in-frame clones alone and lacks a portion of them. Of 100,000 to 150,000 clones listed, more than 80% are singletons. Sequenced sample: peripheral blood. The receptors were gathered from a man in his forties or fifties with acute or convalescent COVID-19. CDR3s include the opening cysteine and the closing phenylalanine or tryptophan. A D gene is named only where the DNA matches it firmly.

>TRBV7-2|TRBJ2-6|TRBD2
CASSTLAGFSGANVLTF
>TRBV6-5|TRBJ1-2|NA
CASILSPGRDYGYTF
>TRBV4-1|TRBJ2-1|TRBD2
CASSQEGLAGDRIGHNEQFF
>TRBV5-1|TRBJ2-2|TRBD2
CASSLLQLAGGTGELFF
>TRBV5-6|TRBJ1-2|TRBD1
CASSLRDSYGYTF
>TRBV6-5|TRBJ1-2|NA
CASSYRPVQLNYGYTF
>TRBV6-6|TRBJ2-7|NA
CASTSTGTYEQYF
>TRBV15|TRBJ1-2|TRBD1
CATSGPDRVYGYTF
>TRBV6-6|TRBJ1-1|NA
CASSSGVNTEAFF
>TRBV30|TRBJ1-2|TRBD1
CAWSVGGTGGYGYTF
>TRBV14|TRBJ1-3|TRBD1
CASSHNRDRLGNTIYF
>TRBV11-2|TRBJ1-1|NA
CASSFGPSGGTEAFF
>TRBV7-9|TRBJ2-7|TRBD2
CASSLGPGGEQYF
>TRBV11-2|TRBJ2-4|NA
CASSLKPPGTLKNIQYF
>TRBV19|TRBJ1-2|NA
CASSPGDSYGYTF
>TRBV3-1/TRBV3-2|TRBJ1-3|NA
CASTRDNSGNTIYF
>TRBV5-6|TRBJ2-7|TRBD1
CASSRGTGWGYEQYF
>TRBV9|TRBJ1-1|NA
CASKGENTEAFF
>TRBV18|TRBJ1-2|NA
CASSPRQEYNYGYTF
>TRBV7-2|TRBJ1-2|NA
CASSLTGPQEPGYTF
>TRBV7-2|TRBJ2-1|NA
CASSLGRANHEQFF
>TRBV7-9|TRBJ2-5|NA
CASGGGGETQYF
>TRBV30|TRBJ1-1|TRBD1
CAWRGDRGPGWNTEAFF
>TRBV5-6|TRBJ1-2|NA
CASSLAGRGYTF
>TRBV15|TRBJ2-7|NA
CATRYAGSNEQYF
>TRBV7-2|TRBJ1-5|NA
CASSLGGQPQHF
>TRBV12-5|TRBJ1-2|NA
CASGLNSYGYTF
>TRBV24-1|TRBJ2-1|NA
CATSDPRTGSYNEQFF
>TRBV5-1|TRBJ1-1|NA
CASRREAGNTEAFF
>TRBV6-4|TRBJ2-2|NA
CASAVSSAQNTGELFF
>TRBV29-1|TRBJ2-7|TRBD1
CSVAGGVSSYEQYF
>TRBV6-5|TRBJ2-7|NA
CATLPDLRTYEQYF
>TRBV7-6|TRBJ2-6|TRBD1
CASSYGTGFLPGANVLTF
>TRBV6-5|TRBJ1-5|NA
CASNPGFSNQPQHF
>TRBV20-1|TRBJ2-5|NA
CSALSRGTQYF
>TRBV9|TRBJ2-2|TRBD1
CASSPPQGAWTGELFF
>TRBV9|TRBJ1-1|TRBD1
CASRDGQGIGTEAFF
>TRBV5-1|TRBJ2-3|TRBD2
CASSLGLATDTQYF
>TRBV5-6|TRBJ2-3|TRBD1
CASSTGDWSTDTQYF
>TRBV10-3|TRBJ2-1|TRBD2
CAISESLAGGPNEQFF
>TRBV30|TRBJ1-5|TRBD1
CAWSRKGALRNQPQHF
>TRBV18|TRBJ2-7|NA
CASSLEKFYEQYF